A selection of T cell receptor beta chains follows, all from one sample in a study of shared clonotypes between healthy human individuals. The assay was immunoSEQ multiplex PCR, and TCRdb's table has in-frame clones only and misses some. In the table there are about 2.4 million clones, approximately 94% of which are singletons. Sample: naive CD4+ T cells from PBMCs. These receptors came from a man in his late teens or twenties in good health. Some clones in this sample may be carry-over from other donors' samples. Both conserved end residues are part of each CDR3. A D gene is named only where the DNA matches it firmly.

TRBV7-9	.	TRBJ2-3	CASSSPRASGDTQYF
TRBV5-1	TRBD1	TRBJ1-5	CASSVGYRGLGQPQHF
TRBV12-5	TRBD1	TRBJ2-1	CASGLDFFGDSSYNEQFF
TRBV7-2	.	TRBJ1-4	CASSSGQGSEKLFF
TRBV28	.	TRBJ2-7	CASSLRGPSQDF
TRBV29-1	.	TRBJ1-2	CSVSYRGYGYTF
TRBV11-3	.	TRBJ2-7	CASSRGGYEQYF
TRBV2	TRBD2	TRBJ2-2	CASMERGGTGELFF
TRBV18	.	TRBJ2-5	CASSPRASSETQYF
TRBV2	.	TRBJ2-7	CASSNPPIYYEQYF
TRBV7-9	.	TRBJ2-2	CASSLFTDTGELFF
TRBV7-2	TRBD1	TRBJ1-5	CASSLKGAGNQPQHF
TRBV7-2	.	TRBJ2-1	CASSLVGESYNEQFF
TRBV18	TRBD2	TRBJ2-7	CASSRTSGSPGEQYF
TRBV6-1	.	TRBJ1-4	CASIGLGEEKLFF
TRBV7-6	TRBD2	TRBJ2-7	CASSFRSSGSYEQYF
TRBV6-5	.	TRBJ2-7	CATKSSVLSYEQYF
TRBV6-5	.	TRBJ2-2	CASSYSYTGELFF
TRBV28	.	TRBJ2-7	CASSHRDSIYEQYF
TRBV7-8	.	TRBJ2-5	CASSITGFWETQYF
TRBV7-3	.	TRBJ1-1	CASSLTGTGNTEAFF
TRBV2	TRBD1	TRBJ1-5	CASSGNRGNQPQHF
TRBV27	TRBD2	TRBJ2-3	CASSLFRSWTSGVNTDTQYF
TRBV4-1	TRBD2	TRBJ2-6	CASSREGSGANVLTF
TRBV11-3	.	TRBJ2-1	CASSLNPGGNNEQFF
TRBV27	.	TRBJ1-2	CASSSPSTGLDGYTF
TRBV4-1	.	.	CASSQRDSRYEQYF
TRBV28	.	TRBJ2-1	CASTQGSGWEEQFF
TRBV7-7	TRBD1	TRBJ2-2	CASSSQTGGRTGELFF
TRBV28	.	TRBJ1-5	CASSLGQIYQPQHF
TRBV18	TRBD1	TRBJ1-2	CASSRTGQDWYGYTF
TRBV9	TRBD1	TRBJ2-3	CASSPTGTDTQYF
TRBV2	TRBD2	TRBJ2-7	CASSEPRVPSGSGYEQYF
TRBV5-1	TRBD1	TRBJ2-5	CASSQGQGVIRETQYF
TRBV4-1	.	TRBJ2-7	CASRRTAGTGEQYF
TRBV9	TRBD2	TRBJ2-5	CASSTGLAGFETQYF
TRBV6-5	.	TRBJ1-3	CASSYSVGSGNTIYF
TRBV19	TRBD2	TRBJ2-1	CATQVEGGLEQFF
TRBV7-2	TRBD1	TRBJ2-7	CASSFQTGGYEQYF
TRBV2	.	TRBJ2-5	CARGLQETQYF